Following are 24 T cell receptor beta chains from one sample sequenced in a study of blood T cell repertoires in COVID-19. Repertoires were generated with immunoSEQ multiplex PCR, while TCRdb's copy carries only in-frame clones and drops some. The sample includes over 150,000 clones, roughly 85% of them seen just once. The sample was PBMCs or T cells enriched from blood (not recorded which). The receptors were gathered from a man in his forties who had recovered from COVID-19.

This sequence joins TRBV25-1 and TRBJ2-3, with TRBD2 as a possible D gene (7 bases). CDR1 and CDR2 from the germline V gene are MGHDK and SYGVNS. The CDR3 has 14 residues. V lost 1 base, J lost 5 bases, and 10 bases lay in between. The CDR3 sequence: CASSEWGGIDTQYF. The CDR3 nucleotides are TGTGCCAGCAGTGAATGGGGGGGCATAGATACGCAGTATTTT.

This chain links TRBV3-1 (or the pseudogene TRBV3-2) with TRBJ1-1, with D hard to call. Deletions cut 4 bases from V and 2 bases from J, with 8 bases between. The CDR3 is 13 amino acids. The germline CDR1 and CDR2 sequences are LGHDT and YNNKEL (reference sequence). CDR3 loop: CASSPDINTEAFF. DNA for the CDR3: TGTGCCAGCAGCCCTGACATTAACACTGAAGCTTTCTTT.

The J gene is TRBJ2-1, the V gene TRBV11-3; weak D call: TRBD1 (6 bases). CDR1 and CDR2 (germline): SGHNT, YENEEA. The CDR3 totals 14 residues. Between the trimmed V and J ends, which lost 5 bases and 5 bases, there was a span of 13 bases. The CDR3 here is CASSPYREDNEQFF. CDR3 nucleotide sequence: TGTGCCAGCAGCCCTTACAGGGAAGACAATGAGCAGTTCTTC.

The chain is built from TRBV30 and TRBJ1-2; tentatively, D is TRBD1 (6 bases). V was cut by 0 bases and J by 2 bases, with 22 bases left in between. CDR1 is GTSNPN, CDR2 SVGIG, per germline (reference sequence). CDR3 length: 18 residues. The CDR3 sequence: CAWSVLVRGSPANYGYTF. For the CDR3, the DNA is TGTGCCTGGAGTGTACTTGTCAGGGGATCGCCCGCCAACTATGGCTACACCTTC.

This clone was counted a single time. As DNA, the CDR3 is TGTGCCAGCAGGGAACTAGCGGGGGGACAAAACATTCAGTACTTC. Encoded protein: CASRELAGGQNIQYF. V is TRBV2 and J is TRBJ2-4, with 12 bases that match TRBD2. Germline V gene data show CDR1 as SNHLY and CDR2 as FYNNEI. J was trimmed by 5 bases and V by 6 bases; bases with no gene match: 5. This CDR3 has 15 residues.

This clone was counted only a few times. The V call is TRBV29-1, the J call TRBJ1-2; 10 bases are a match to TRBD1. The trim removed 3 bases at V and 8 bases at J, leaving 6 bases unmatched. The CDR3 consists of 13 residues. Germline V gene lookup returns CDR1 SQVTM and CDR2 ANQGSEA. The CDR3 sequence is CSVDRQGARGYTF. In DNA form, the CDR3 reads TGCAGCGTTGATAGACAGGGGGCGCGGGGCTACACCTTC.

The chain joins TRBV19 to TRBJ2-7; TRBD2 agrees at 11 bases. The length of the CDR3 is 17 residues. Germline-derived CDR1 and CDR2 are LNHDA and SQIVND (reference sequence). With 5 bases clipped from V and 7 bases from J, the junction kept 16 bases outside the gene matches. CDR3 sequence: CASSALTSGAPVGEQYF. CDR3 coding DNA: TGTGCCAGTAGTGCTCTGACTAGCGGGGCTCCCGTAGGAGAGCAGTACTTC. Supplemented by reference TRBV19 and TRBJ2-7, the full variable domain reads DGGITQSPKYLFRKEGQNVTLSCEQNLNHDAMYWYRQDPGQGLRLIYYSQIVNDFQKGDIAEGYSVSREKKESFPLTVTSAQKNPTAFYLCASSALTSGAPVGEQYFGPGTRLTVT.

V is TRBV5-1 and J is TRBJ2-5; the D gene is possibly TRBD2 (5 bases). V lost 4 bases, J lost 2 bases, and 12 bases lay in between. The CDR3 covers 14 residues. The germline CDR1 and CDR2 sequences are SGHRS and YFSETQ. For the CDR3, the DNA is TGCGCCAGCAGCCCTGCCCGGGGTCAAGAGACCCAGTACTTC. Protein sequence: CASSPARGQETQYF. The full variable domain, in which reference TRBV5-1 and TRBJ2-5 provide the parts outside the CDR3, is KAGVTQTPRYLIKTRGQQVTLSCSPISGHRSVSWYQQTPGQGLQFLFEYFSETQRNKGNFPGRFSGRQFSNSRSEMNVSTLELGDSALYLCASSPARGQETQYFGPGTRLLVL.

The J gene is TRBJ2-7, the V gene TRBV5-4; TRBD1 matches 11 bases. The germline V gene encodes CDR1 SGHNT and CDR2 YYREEE (reference sequence). Unmatched junction bases numbered 4, after V lost 3 bases and J lost 2 bases. There are 15 residues in the CDR3. CDR3 region: CASSSGTGGPYEQYF. CDR3 bases: TGTGCCAGCAGCTCAGGGACAGGGGGTCCCTACGAGCAGTACTTC.

The CDR3 DNA reads as TGTGCCAGCAGCCAAGCCCCGCGGTACTCTGGAAACACCATATATTTT. Its translation: CASSQAPRYSGNTIYF. The chain links TRBV3-1 (or the pseudogene TRBV3-2) to TRBJ1-3; D not resolved. The germline V gene encodes CDR1 LGHDT and CDR2 YNNKEL (reference sequence). With 1 base removed from V and 0 bases from J, the gap between germline ends came to 10 bases. The CDR3 is 16 amino acids.

This sequence joins TRBV11-2 and TRBJ2-3; the D gene is possibly TRBD2 (6 bases). CDR3 length: 11 amino acids. In germline, CDR1 is SGHAT, CDR2 FQNNGV. Trimming took off 4 bases at V and 11 bases at J, with 10 bases between the two ends. The chain's CDR3 is CASSYTGRQYF. The CDR3 DNA reads as TGTGCCAGCAGCTATACCGGGAGGCAGTATTTT. The entire variable domain, with the rest obtained from reference TRBV11-2 and TRBJ2-3, is as follows: EAGVAQSPRYKIIEKRQSVAFWCNPISGHATLYWYQQILGQGPKLLIQFQNNGVVDDSQLPKDRFSAERLKGVDSTLKIQPAKLEDSAVYLCASSYTGRQYFGPGTRLTVL.

This chain joins TRBV27 and TRBJ1-5, with 7 bases matching TRBD1. The CDR3 consists of 14 residues. V lost 4 bases and J lost 4; bases outside the gene matches: 4. The germline V gene has CDR1 MNHEY and CDR2 SMNVEV (reference sequence). The CDR3 loop is CASSSDRRNQPQHF. The DNA of the CDR3 is TGTGCCAGCAGTTCGGACAGGAGGAATCAGCCCCAGCATTTT.

V and J are TRBV5-1 and TRBJ2-5; TRBD2 agrees at 14 bases. Germline V gives CDR1 SGHRS, CDR2 YFSETQ. Unmatched junction bases numbered 16, after V lost 4 bases and J lost 2 bases. The CDR3 spans 20 residues. Here the CDR3 DNA reads TGCGCCAGCAGCCCCGAAGGGTGGCGGGGACTAGCGGGAGAGCAAGAGACCCAGTACTTC. It encodes CASSPEGWRGLAGEQETQYF.

The J gene is TRBJ2-5, the V gene TRBV10-3; TRBD1 agrees at 10 bases. V lost 6 bases to trimming and J lost 3 bases; unmatched junction nucleotides: 1. Germline CDR1 is ENHRY and CDR2 is SYGVKD. The CDR3 loop spans 13 amino acids. DNA of the CDR3: TGTGCCATCAGCGGGACAGGGGAAGAGACCCAGTACTTC. Its translation is CAISGTGEETQYF.

This clone was detected only once. The chain recombines TRBV28 with TRBJ2-1, with 8 bases identical to TRBD1. Germline V gene data show CDR1 as MDHEN and CDR2 as SYDVKM. V was clipped by 6 bases and J by 6 bases; unmatched bases: 13. This CDR3 spans 16 amino acids. The CDR3 is CASRLGTAGGLNEQFF. The CDR3 region has the DNA TGTGCCAGCAGACTTGGAACGGCAGGGGGCCTCAATGAGCAGTTCTTC.

In this sample, this clone turned up once. This rearrangement joins TRBV27 to TRBJ2-1; 15 bases are shared with TRBD2. J gave up 7 bases and V 2 bases, and 3 bases lay outside the gene matches. This CDR3 comprises 16 residues. Germline CDR1 reads MNHEY; CDR2 reads SMNVEV (reference sequence). CDR3: CASSLGLAGGSNEQFF. The DNA for the CDR3 is TGTGCCAGCAGTTTAGGACTAGCGGGAGGGTCGAATGAGCAGTTCTTC.

The V and J genes are TRBV6-2 or TRBV6-3 and TRBJ1-1; TRBD1 is a possible D gene (6 bases). CDR3 size: 16 residues. V was pared by 3 bases and J by 1 base, with 15 bases between. Germline V gene lookup returns CDR1 MNHEY and CDR2 SVGEGT. The CDR3 bases are TGTGCCAGCAGTTATAGTACAGGGACACCGAACACTGAAGCTTTCTTT. Translating it yields CASSYSTGTPNTEAFF.

The chain links TRBV7-6 to TRBJ2-4, with 7 positions matching TRBD2. The CDR3 has 17 residues. Unmatched junction bases numbered 6, after V lost 1 base and J lost 0 bases. CDR1 is SGHVS, CDR2 FNYEAQ, per germline. CDR3 residues: CASSLDSSGLAKNIQYF. DNA for the CDR3: TGTGCCAGCAGCTTAGATTCTAGCGGACTAGCCAAAAACATTCAGTACTTC.

This clone was seen a handful of times. The chain links TRBV21-1 to TRBJ1-2; TRBD1 is the table's D call, not checked against the DNA. TRBV21-1 is a pseudogene locus. CDR3 length: 16 residues. The DNA of the CDR3 is TGTGCCAGCAGCAACCCGACAGGGGGAGAGAACTATGGCTACACCTTC. It is translated as CASSNPTGGENYGYTF.

V and J are TRBV6-4 and TRBJ1-3, with TRBD1 matching 7 bases. V gave up 5 bases and J gave up 4 bases; unmatched junction bases: 11. The CDR3 is made up of 16 amino acids. Germline loops: CDR1 MRHNA, CDR2 SNTAGT. The CDR3, as DNA: TGTGCCAGCAGTCGAGGCGAGGGGGCTCAGGGAAACACCATATATTTT. This encodes CASSRGEGAQGNTIYF.

This clone was found once. The J gene is TRBJ1-1, the V gene TRBV11-3, with 7 positions matching TRBD1. Germline CDR1 is SGHNT and CDR2 is YENEEA. V was pared by 2 bases and J by 3 bases, with 3 bases of the junction left unmatched. This CDR3 region has 14 residues. CDR3 sequence (DNA): TGTGCCAGCAGCTTATGGGACAGAGACACTGAAGCTTTCTTT. It codes for CASSLWDRDTEAFF.

This chain uses TRBV16 with TRBJ2-6, with TRBD1 identical over 9 bases. J was trimmed by 2 bases and V by 4 bases; bases with no gene match: 9. Germline values: CDR1 KGHSY, CDR2 FQNENV. The CDR3 is 18 amino acids. The DNA of the CDR3 is TGTGCCAGCAGCCCACGGGACAGGGTAAAGCCTGGGGCCAACGTCCTGACTTTC. Translated, it gives CASSPRDRVKPGANVLTF.

The chain recombines TRBV6-2 or TRBV6-3 with TRBJ1-1, with 8 positions matching TRBD1. The ends lost 6 bases at V and 2 bases at J; junction bases unmatched: 2. The germline V gene has CDR1 MNHEY and CDR2 SVGEGT. CDR3 length equals 13 residues. The DNA for the CDR3 is TGTGCCAGCAGCGGACAGGGTAACACTGAAGCTTTCTTT. Translation: CASSGQGNTEAFF.

The chain carries TRBV6-5 and TRBJ1-5; the match to TRBD1 covers 9 bases. Germline V gene sequence: CDR1 MNHEY, CDR2 SVGAGI. Unmatched junction bases numbered 8, after V lost 6 bases and J lost 5 bases. The CDR3 covers 15 residues. Written as DNA, the CDR3 is TGTGCCAGCAGGGGTACAGGGGGCTTAGATCAGCCCCAGCATTTT. Its translation is CASRGTGGLDQPQHF.